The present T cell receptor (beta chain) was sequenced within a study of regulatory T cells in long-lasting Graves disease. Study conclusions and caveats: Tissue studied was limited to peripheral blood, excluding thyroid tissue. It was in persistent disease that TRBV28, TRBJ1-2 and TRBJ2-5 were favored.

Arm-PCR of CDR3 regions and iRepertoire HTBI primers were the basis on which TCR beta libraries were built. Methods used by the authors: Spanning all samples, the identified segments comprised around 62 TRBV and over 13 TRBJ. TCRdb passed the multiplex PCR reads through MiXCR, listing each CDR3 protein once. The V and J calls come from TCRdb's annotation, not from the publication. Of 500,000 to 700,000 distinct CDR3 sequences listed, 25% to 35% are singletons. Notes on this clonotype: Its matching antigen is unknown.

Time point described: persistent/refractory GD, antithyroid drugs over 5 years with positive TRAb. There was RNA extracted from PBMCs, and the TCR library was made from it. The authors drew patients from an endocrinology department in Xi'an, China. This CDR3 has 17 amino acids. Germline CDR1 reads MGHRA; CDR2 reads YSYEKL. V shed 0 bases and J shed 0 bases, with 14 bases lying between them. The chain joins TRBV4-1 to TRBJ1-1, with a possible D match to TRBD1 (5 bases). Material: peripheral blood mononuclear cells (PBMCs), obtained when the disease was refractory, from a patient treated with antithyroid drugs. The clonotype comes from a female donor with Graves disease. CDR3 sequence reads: CASSQEERYRMNTEAFF. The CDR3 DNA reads TGCGCCAGCAGCCAAGAGGAGAGGTACAGGATGAACACTGAAGCTTTCTTT.